The 15 T cell receptor beta chains below were found in one sample sequenced in a study of control samples from healthy donors and cancer patients. Clones were read by immunoSEQ multiplex PCR, and TCRdb kept only the in-frame ones, dropping some. Among about 150,000 clones, approximately 88% were seen once, and the ten largest hold less than 5.5%. Sequences were obtained from blood. Source of these receptors: a man aged 30-40 years in good health.

This chain connects TRBV4-3 to TRBJ1-1; TRBD1 might be the D (6 bases). V lost 4 bases to trimming and J lost 3 bases, with 9 bases between them. The CDR3 spans 13 residues. Germline V CDR1 and CDR2: LGHNA, YSLEER. The CDR3 loop is CASSPQGYTEAFF. The DNA for the CDR3 is TGCGCCAGCAGCCCACAGGGATACACTGAAGCTTTCTTT.

The chain combines TRBV4-1 with TRBJ2-1, with D possibly matching TRBD1 (6 bases). V was shortened by 1 base and J by 12 bases, with 22 bases between the two germline ends. The length of the CDR3 is 16 residues. Germline values: CDR1 MGHRA, CDR2 YSYEKL. The CDR3 coding sequence is TGCGCCAGCAGCCAAGGTTATCCGGACCAGGGGATCGCGCAGTTCTTC. It codes for CASSQGYPDQGIAQFF.

The chain has TRBV19 and TRBJ2-3; 7 bases match TRBD2. V lost 7 bases to trimming and J lost 5 bases; unmatched junction nucleotides: 21. The CDR3 has 18 residues. Germline V lookup: CDR1 LNHDA, CDR2 SQIVND (reference sequence). This CDR3 reads CASTPRNNREVIKDTQYF. The DNA for the CDR3 is TGTGCCAGTACCCCCCGTAATAATCGGGAGGTAATCAAAGATACGCAGTATTTT.

V usage is TRBV30 and J usage is TRBJ2-7; D remains ambiguous. The CDR3 extends over 11 amino acids. Germline V gives CDR1 GTSNPN, CDR2 SVGIG (reference sequence). The V gene lost 5 bases and the J gene lost 7 bases, with 12 bases spanning the gap. The CDR3 loop reads CAWSGSREQYF. CDR3 nucleotide sequence: TGTGCCTGGTCTGGATCTAGGGAGCAGTACTTC.

The V gene is TRBV7-2, the J gene TRBJ1-5, with D possibly TRBD1 on 6 matching bases. V was trimmed by 0 bases and J by 4 bases, leaving 10 bases between them. Germline-derived CDR1 and CDR2 are SGHTA and FQGNSA. The CDR3 covers 15 residues. The CDR3 here is CASSLALTGNQPQHF. DNA of the CDR3: TGTGCCAGCAGCTTAGCGTTAACAGGGAATCAGCCCCAGCATTTT.

The chain combines TRBV4-3 with TRBJ2-5, with 8 bases aligning to TRBD1. The CDR3 covers 16 residues. After removal of 0 bases from V and 8 bases from J, the junction contained 11 bases not matched to a gene. The germline V gene encodes CDR1 LGHNA and CDR2 YSLEER. The CDR3 protein is CASSQDNPGTGKTQYF. The CDR3 DNA reads as TGCGCCAGCAGCCAAGATAATCCCGGGACAGGAAAAACCCAGTACTTC.

This clone was recorded only once. The gene calls are TRBV4-3 and TRBJ2-3, with D unclear. This CDR3 has 12 amino acids. V dropped 5 bases and J dropped 3 bases, with 6 bases sitting between them. Per germline, CDR1 LGHNA and CDR2 YSLEER. The DNA of the CDR3 is TGCGCCAGCAGCGGGGAAACAGATACGCAGTATTTT. As protein: CASSGETDTQYF.

The chain is built from TRBV18 and TRBJ1-1; no clear D gene. This CDR3 has 13 amino acids. V shed 5 bases and J shed 2 bases, with 9 bases lying between them. Germline V gene sequence: CDR1 KGHSH, CDR2 LQKENI. CDR3 in DNA: TGTGCCAGCTCATTCGACGGTAACACTGAAGCTTTCTTT. Translation gives CASSFDGNTEAFF.

The chain recombines TRBV19 with TRBJ1-1; possible D gene TRBD1, 5 bases. V was trimmed by 5 bases and J by 10 bases, leaving 20 bases between them. CDR3 length: 14 residues. Germline CDR1 reads LNHDA; CDR2 reads SQIVND (reference sequence). CDR3 sequence reads: CASSPPGTRGGAFF. The DNA of the CDR3 is TGTGCCAGTAGTCCCCCGGGTACAAGGGGTGGAGCTTTCTTT.

This clone came up once. J is TRBJ2-5 and V is TRBV6-5; TRBD1 might be the D (6 bases). Trimming left V 2 bases short and J 5 bases short, with 15 bases between. The CDR3 consists of 15 residues. The V gene's germline CDR1 is MNHEY and CDR2 SVGAGI. The CDR3 coding sequence is TGTGCCAGCAGTTACATCCCTACAGGGTCGGAGACCCAGTACTTC. Encoded protein: CASSYIPTGSETQYF.

The chain employs TRBV11-3 and TRBJ2-3, with 10 bases fitting TRBD2. The CDR3 contains 16 residues. With 5 bases clipped from V and 0 bases from J, the junction kept 5 bases outside the gene matches. Per germline, CDR1 SGHNT and CDR2 YENEEA. The CDR3 protein is CASSPLAGSSTDTQYF. CDR3 sequence (DNA): TGTGCCAGCAGCCCACTAGCGGGGTCTAGCACAGATACGCAGTATTTT.

The chain recombines TRBV19 with TRBJ1-2; no clear D gene. Trimming stripped 3 bases from V and 6 bases from J, with 8 bases between. Germline V gives CDR1 LNHDA, CDR2 SQIVND (reference sequence). The CDR3 is 12 residues long. The CDR3 protein is CASSIQRDGYTF. CDR3 DNA sequence: TGTGCCAGTAGTATCCAGCGGGATGGCTACACCTTC.

This chain links TRBV6-2 or TRBV6-3 with TRBJ2-7; 8 nucleotides match TRBD1. The CDR3 is 16 residues long. J was trimmed by 2 bases and V by 2 bases; bases with no gene match: 8. Germline V CDR1 and CDR2: MNHEY, SVGEGT. CDR3 region: CASSYPDRGVTYEQYF. CDR3 sequence (DNA): TGTGCCAGCAGTTACCCCGACAGGGGAGTTACCTACGAGCAGTACTTC.

The V call is TRBV10-3, the J call TRBJ2-3; 15 bases agree with TRBD2. Germline V CDR1 and CDR2: ENHRY, SYGVKD. V was pared by 4 bases and J by 4 bases, with 6 bases of the junction left unmatched. CDR3 size: 17 residues. CDR3 loop: CAISGRTSGGAADTQYF. The CDR3 DNA reads as TGTGCCATCAGTGGTAGGACTAGCGGGGGGGCCGCAGATACGCAGTATTTT.

V usage is TRBV5-8 and J usage is TRBJ2-1; TRBD2 matches 7 bases. The junction had 9 bases not matched to a gene; V was cut back by 5 bases and J by 10 bases. The CDR3 loop spans 13 amino acids. Germline CDR1 is SGHTS and CDR2 is YDEGEE. CDR3 residues: CASRLWGGSEQFF. In DNA, the CDR3 is TGTGCCAGCAGGCTCTGGGGGGGAAGCGAGCAGTTCTTC.